These 4 T cell receptor beta chains came from one sample sequenced in a study of blood T cell repertoires in COVID-19. Data came from immunoSEQ multiplex PCR; TCRdb stores just in-frame clones and leaves some out. Found here are around 250,000 clones, about 91% of them singletons; the top ten hold around 1.3%. Sequencing was carried out using PBMCs or T cells enriched from blood (not recorded which). These receptor sequences come from a woman in her forties with acute COVID-19.

V and J are TRBV5-1 and TRBJ2-7; 10 nucleotides match TRBD2. The V segment lost 1 base and the J segment 2 bases; nucleotides outside the gene matches: 9. CDR1 is SGHRS and CDR2 is YFSETQ in the germline V gene. This CDR3 contains 17 residues. The CDR3 loop reads CASSLLAGGQSTYEQYF. In DNA, the CDR3 is TGCGCCAGCAGCTTGTTAGCGGGAGGACAATCAACCTACGAGCAGTACTTC.

The gene calls are TRBV27 and TRBJ1-5; 8 nucleotides agree with TRBD1. Unmatched junction bases numbered 16, after V lost 5 bases and J lost 7 bases. This CDR3 is 17 amino acids long. CDR1 and CDR2 from the germline V gene are MNHEY and SMNVEV (reference sequence). CDR3 loop: CASSPIPDRGNNQPQHF. The CDR3 nucleotides are TGTGCCAGCAGTCCAATCCCCGACAGGGGAAACAACCAGCCCCAGCATTTT.

The gene calls are TRBV7-9 and TRBJ2-3; 13 bases line up with TRBD2. This CDR3 has 15 amino acids. Germline V CDR1 and CDR2: SEHNR, FQNEAQ (reference sequence). V lost 5 bases to trimming and J lost 11 bases; unmatched junction nucleotides: 10. The CDR3 DNA is TGTGCCAGCAGCCCTGGGACTAGCGGGACCCTTAGGCAGTATTTT. Residues: CASSPGTSGTLRQYF.

In its sample, this clone was seen a few times. The rearrangement joins TRBV12-5 to TRBJ1-2; possible D gene TRBD1, 6 bases. CDR1 and CDR2 (germline): LGHNT, FRNRAP. This CDR3 has 14 amino acids. With 4 bases removed from V and 1 base from J, the gap between germline ends came to 10 bases. CDR3 coding DNA: TGTGCTAGTGGTTCCGGACAGATTAACTATGGCTACACCTTC. Protein: CASGSGQINYGYTF.